The clone carrying this TCR beta chain was counted ten times or more. Its antigen remains unidentified. CDR1 is MNHNS and CDR2 is SASEGT in the germline V gene. Trimming took 6 bases from V and 5 from J, leaving 10 bases between them. There are 12 residues in the CDR3. The sample is drawn from a study of identical twins. A universal primer site came from template switching; cDNA carried unique molecular identifiers. TCRdb reprocessed the 5' RACE reads via MiXCR and lists one record per CDR3 protein. The sample lists some 630,000 distinct CDR3 sequences; roughly 6.6% were seen once. Study-level points and caveats: Rather than following the same donors, the conclusions depended on cross-sectional statistical analysis.

These same data were also listed under a study on yellow fever vaccine responses in identical twins.

This clonotype was obtained from a woman aged 18-35 years in good health. The specimen sequenced was PBMCs. The chain employs TRBV6-1 and TRBJ2-5; D might be TRBD2 (6 bases). CDR3 in amino acids: CASSGRVETQYF. DNA for the CDR3: TGTGCCAGCAGCGGGAGAGTCGAGACCCAGTACTTC.